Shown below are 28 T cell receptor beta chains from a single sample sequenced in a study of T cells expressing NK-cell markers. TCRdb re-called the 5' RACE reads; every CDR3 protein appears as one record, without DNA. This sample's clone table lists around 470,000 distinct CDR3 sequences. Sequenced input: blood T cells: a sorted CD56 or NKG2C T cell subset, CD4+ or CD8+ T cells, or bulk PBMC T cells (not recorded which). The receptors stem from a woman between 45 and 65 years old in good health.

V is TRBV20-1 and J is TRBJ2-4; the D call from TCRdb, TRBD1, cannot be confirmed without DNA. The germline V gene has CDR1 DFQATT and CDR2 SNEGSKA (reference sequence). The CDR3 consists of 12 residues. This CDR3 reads CSARRGENIQYF.

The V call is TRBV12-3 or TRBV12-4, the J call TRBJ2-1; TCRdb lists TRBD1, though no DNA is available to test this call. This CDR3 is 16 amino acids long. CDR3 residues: CASSLNAGGGYNEQFF.

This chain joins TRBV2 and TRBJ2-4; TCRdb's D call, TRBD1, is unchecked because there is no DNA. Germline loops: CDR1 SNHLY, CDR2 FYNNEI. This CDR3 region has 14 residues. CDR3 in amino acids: CASRGVLAKNIQYF. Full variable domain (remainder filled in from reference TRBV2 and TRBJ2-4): EPEVTQTPSHQVTQMGQEVILRCVPISNHLYFYWYRQILGQKVEFLVSFYNNEISEKSEIFDDQFSVERPDGSNFTLKIRSTKLEDSAMYFCASRGVLAKNIQYFGAGTRLSVL.

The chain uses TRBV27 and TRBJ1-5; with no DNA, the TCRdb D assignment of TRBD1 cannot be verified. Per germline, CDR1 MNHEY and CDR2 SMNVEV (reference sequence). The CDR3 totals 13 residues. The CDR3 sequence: CASSFSRDARPHF.

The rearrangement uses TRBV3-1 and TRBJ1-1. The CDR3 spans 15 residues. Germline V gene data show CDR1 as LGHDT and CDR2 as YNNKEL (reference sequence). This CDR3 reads CASSPALNMNTEAFF.

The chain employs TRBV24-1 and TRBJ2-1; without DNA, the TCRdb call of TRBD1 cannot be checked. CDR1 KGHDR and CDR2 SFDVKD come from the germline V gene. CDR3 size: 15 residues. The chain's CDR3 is CATSTGPVNYNEQFF.

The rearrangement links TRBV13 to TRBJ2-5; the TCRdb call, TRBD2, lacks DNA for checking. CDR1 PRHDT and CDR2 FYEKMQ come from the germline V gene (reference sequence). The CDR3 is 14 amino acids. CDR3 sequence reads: CASSFRGLRETQYF.

CDR3: CASSVPTGGGTGELFF. V and J are TRBV19 and TRBJ2-2; TCRdb designates TRBD1, a call that cannot be tested without DNA. Germline CDR1 and CDR2: LNHDA and SQIVND (reference sequence). The CDR3 has 16 amino acids.

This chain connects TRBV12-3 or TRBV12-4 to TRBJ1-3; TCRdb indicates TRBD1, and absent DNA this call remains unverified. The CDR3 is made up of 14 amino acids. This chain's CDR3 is CASNPTGIGNTIYF.

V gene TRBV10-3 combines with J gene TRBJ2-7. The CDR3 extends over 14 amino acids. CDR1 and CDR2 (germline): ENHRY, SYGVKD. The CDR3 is CAIASGAISYEQYF.

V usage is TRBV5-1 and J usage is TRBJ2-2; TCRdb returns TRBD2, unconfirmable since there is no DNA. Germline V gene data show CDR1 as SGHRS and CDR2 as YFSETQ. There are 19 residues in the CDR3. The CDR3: CASSFYFGLAGGPPGELFF.

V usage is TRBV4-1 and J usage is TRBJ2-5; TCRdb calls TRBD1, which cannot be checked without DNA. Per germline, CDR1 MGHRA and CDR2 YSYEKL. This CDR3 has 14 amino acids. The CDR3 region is CASSQDGTVETQYF.

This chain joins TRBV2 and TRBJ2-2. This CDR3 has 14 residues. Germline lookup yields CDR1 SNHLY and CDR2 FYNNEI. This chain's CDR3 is CASSNLDVTGELFF.

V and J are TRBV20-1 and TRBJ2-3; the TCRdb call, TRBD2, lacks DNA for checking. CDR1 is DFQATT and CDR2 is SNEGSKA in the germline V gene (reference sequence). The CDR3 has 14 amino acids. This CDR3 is CSARPSGLTDTQYF.

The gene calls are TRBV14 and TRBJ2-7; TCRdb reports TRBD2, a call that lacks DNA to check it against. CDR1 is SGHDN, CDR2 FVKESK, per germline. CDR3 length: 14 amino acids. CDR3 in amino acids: CASSPRLAAYEQYF.

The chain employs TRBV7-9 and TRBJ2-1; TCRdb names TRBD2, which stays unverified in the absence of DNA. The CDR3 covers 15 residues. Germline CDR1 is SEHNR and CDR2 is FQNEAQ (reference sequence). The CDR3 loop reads CASSLGRALNNEQFF. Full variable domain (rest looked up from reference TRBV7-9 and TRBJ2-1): DTGVSQNPRHKITKRGQNVTFRCDPISEHNRLYWYRQTLGQGPEFLTYFQNEAQLEKSRLLSDRFSAERPKGSFSTLEIQRTEQGDSAMYLCASSLGRALNNEQFFGPGTRLTVL.

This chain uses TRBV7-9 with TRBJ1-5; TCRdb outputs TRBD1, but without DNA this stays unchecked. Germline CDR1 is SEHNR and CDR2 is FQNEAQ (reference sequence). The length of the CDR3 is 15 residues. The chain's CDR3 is CASSSKGPPVESQHF.

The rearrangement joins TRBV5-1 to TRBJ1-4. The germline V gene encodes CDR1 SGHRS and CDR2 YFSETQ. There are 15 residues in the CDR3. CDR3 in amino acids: CASSSTLATNEKLFF.

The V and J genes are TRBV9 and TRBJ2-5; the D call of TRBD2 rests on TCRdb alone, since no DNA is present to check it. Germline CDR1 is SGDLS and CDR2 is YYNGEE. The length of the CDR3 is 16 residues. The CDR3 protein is CASSPIGGTTQETQYF.

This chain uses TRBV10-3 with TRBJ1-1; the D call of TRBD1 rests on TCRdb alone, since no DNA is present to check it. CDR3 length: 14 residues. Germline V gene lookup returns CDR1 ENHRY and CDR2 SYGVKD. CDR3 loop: CAIQGRGVNTEAFF.

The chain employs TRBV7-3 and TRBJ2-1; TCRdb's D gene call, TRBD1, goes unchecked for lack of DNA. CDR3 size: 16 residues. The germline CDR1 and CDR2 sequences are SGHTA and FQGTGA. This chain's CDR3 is CASSLATGVNFDEQFF.

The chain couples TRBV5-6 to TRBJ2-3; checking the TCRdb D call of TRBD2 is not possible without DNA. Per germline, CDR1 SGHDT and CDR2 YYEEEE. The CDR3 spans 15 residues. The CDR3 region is CASSGGLAGGDTQYF. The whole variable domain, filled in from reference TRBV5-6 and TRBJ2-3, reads DAGVTQSPTHLIKTRGQQVTLRCSPKSGHDTVSWYQQALGQGPQFIFQYYEEEERQRGNFPDRFSGHQFPNYSSELNVNALLLGDSALYLCASSGGLAGGDTQYFGPGTRLTVL.

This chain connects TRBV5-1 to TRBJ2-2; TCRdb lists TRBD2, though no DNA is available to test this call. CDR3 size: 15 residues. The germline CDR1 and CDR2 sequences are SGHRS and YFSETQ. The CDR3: CASSSHASRGGELFF.

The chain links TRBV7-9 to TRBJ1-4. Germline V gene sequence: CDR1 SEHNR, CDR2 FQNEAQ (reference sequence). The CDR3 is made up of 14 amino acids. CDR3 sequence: CASSSEVTNEKLFF.

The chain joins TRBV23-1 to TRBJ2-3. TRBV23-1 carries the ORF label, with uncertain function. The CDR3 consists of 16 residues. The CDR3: CASSQSPGSSTDTQYF.

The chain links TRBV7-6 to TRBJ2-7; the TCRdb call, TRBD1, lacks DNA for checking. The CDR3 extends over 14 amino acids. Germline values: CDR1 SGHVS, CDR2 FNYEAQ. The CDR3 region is CASSSRDRVNVQYF.

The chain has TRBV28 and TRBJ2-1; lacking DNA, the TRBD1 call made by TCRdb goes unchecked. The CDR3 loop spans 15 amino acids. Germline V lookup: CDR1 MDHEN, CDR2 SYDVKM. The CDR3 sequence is CASSSPGQGVGEQFF.

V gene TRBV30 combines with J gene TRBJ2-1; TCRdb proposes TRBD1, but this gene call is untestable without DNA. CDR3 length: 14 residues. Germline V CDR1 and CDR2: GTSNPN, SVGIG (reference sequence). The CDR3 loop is CAWSALGVVNEQFF.